This T cell receptor (beta chain) was obtained from a study of patients and donors after allogeneic stem cell transplantation. MiXCR was run by TCRdb on the RT-PCR reads, yielding one entry per CDR3 protein. The table has 150,000 to 200,000 distinct CDR3 sequences, 25% to 35% seen once. The CDR3 totals 16 residues. Germline V gives CDR1 SGHRS, CDR2 YFSETQ. Losses at the gene ends were 4 bases for V and 4 bases for J; bases not matched to a gene: 8. This clonotype was counted only a few times. The chain has TRBV5-1 and TRBJ1-6; 7 positions match TRBD1. The sequence came from a human donor who was either an allogeneic HSCT recipient or a stem cell or donor lymphocyte infusion donor (not recorded which). It is not recorded whose cells these are; they may come from a transplant donor. The material sequenced was blood, either unsorted or a sorted T cell fraction (not recorded which). CDR3 nucleotide sequence: TGCGCCAGCAGCCTTACAGGGGAGACGTATAATTCACCCCTCCACTTT. This codes for CASSLTGETYNSPLHF.